This T cell receptor beta chain originates from a study of blood T cell repertoires in COVID-19. At the level of the study: Researchers got acute and convalescent COVID-19 samples from the United States, Italy and Spain.

A few counts support this clone. Source study methods: Amplification with reference gene primers provided the estimates of nucleated cell counts. TCRdb's table, derived via immunoSEQ multiplex PCR, lists solely in-frame clones and lacks some. From that table come the V and J calls and clone size; the DNA was used to work out D and trimming. In the table there are 130,000 to 150,000 clones, 85% to 90% of which are singletons. Trimming shortened V by 8 bases and J by 1 base, and 11 bases separated the two germline ends. The CDR3 covers 13 residues. The germline V gene encodes CDR1 LGHDT and CDR2 YNNKEL (reference sequence).

The sample comprised peripheral blood. The gene calls are TRBV3-1 (or the pseudogene TRBV3-2) and TRBJ1-1, with D possibly matching TRBD1 (5 bases). This TCR was recovered from a man aged 50-60 years who had recovered from COVID-19. The CDR3 sequence is CASGVGQNTEAFF. Written as DNA, the CDR3 is TGTGCCAGCGGAGTGGGGCAGAACACTGAAGCTTTCTTT.